This T cell receptor beta chain emerged from a study of T-cell memory formation after mild COVID-19. Study summary: Among the donors, TCR clusters were largely specific to each donor.

Germline V lookup: CDR1 DFQATT, CDR2 SNEGSKA (reference sequence). Deletions cut 4 bases from V and 4 bases from J, with 11 bases between. The CDR3 is 13 residues long. Of note for this clonotype: Its antigen is unknown.

Employing constant-segment primers, 5'RACE generated TCR alpha and TCR beta cDNA libraries bearing sample barcodes and UMIs. Using its own MiXCR run on the 5' RACE reads, TCRdb lists one record per CDR3 protein. The sample carries roughly 340,000 distinct CDR3 sequences, about a sixth recorded once. General study findings and limits: Later expanders leaned CD4+, whereas clones that contracted between day 15 and 85 were balanced CD4/CD8. Chiefly within CM and EM were the contracting CD4+ clones; CD8+ ones were within EMRA.

Sequenced: PBMCs or a T cell subset sorted from them (not recorded which). The chain is built from TRBV20-1 and TRBJ2-1; D perhaps matches TRBD1 (6 bases). The TCR was taken from a man between 18 and 29 years old who had mild COVID-19 (a few samples of this study predate the infection). Cell type and time point are not known. CDR3 residues: CSAISGAYNEQFF. CDR3 nucleotides: TGCAGTGCTATTTCAGGGGCGTACAATGAGCAGTTCTTC.